A single sample is the source of the 17 T cell receptor beta chains below, sequenced in a study of cytomegalovirus exposure and HLA in healthy donors. The PCR employed 60 Vbeta primers together with 13 Jbeta primers. Method: immunoSEQ multiplex PCR; TCRdb's copy keeps in-frame clones and lacks some. Altogether some 140,000 clones are present, roughly 80% being singletons, with the ten largest covering 3% to 4%. Source material: PBMCs. The receptors originated from a woman aged 40-49 years in good health and CMV-seronegative.

The chain combines TRBV9 with TRBJ2-7, with 7 bases fitting TRBD1. Germline CDR1 is SGDLS and CDR2 is YYNGEE. J gave up 2 bases and V 0 bases, and 5 bases lay outside the gene matches. This CDR3 region has 15 residues. This CDR3 reads CASSVAVDRAYEQYF. CDR3 DNA: TGTGCCAGCAGCGTAGCCGTAGACAGGGCCTACGAGCAGTACTTC.

The CDR3 here is CAWSWHGGRAFF. The CDR3 nucleotides are TGTGCCTGGAGTTGGCATGGGGGCCGAGCTTTCTTT. The chain employs TRBV30 and TRBJ1-1; possible D gene TRBD1, 6 bases. The CDR3 runs to 12 residues. Germline assignment: CDR1 GTSNPN and CDR2 SVGIG (reference sequence). V was clipped by 2 bases and J by 10 bases, with 14 bases between them.

Written as DNA, the CDR3 is TGTGCCAGCCTCCGGACAGCGACGGGGAACGAGCAGTACTTC. Translation: CASLRTATGNEQYF. The V call is TRBV2, the J call TRBJ2-7, with a tentative D call TRBD1 (6 bases). This CDR3 region has 14 residues. V lost 8 bases to trimming and J lost 5 bases, with 19 bases between them. The V gene's germline CDR1 is SNHLY and CDR2 FYNNEI.

The sample holds one count of this clone. The chain couples TRBV11-2 to TRBJ2-7, with a weak D call TRBD1 (5 bases). Looked up from germline, CDR1 is SGHAT and CDR2 is FQNNGV. Trimming took 5 bases from V and 0 from J, leaving 26 bases between them. The CDR3 extends over 19 amino acids. The CDR3 DNA reads as TGTGCCAGCAGCCGGTCTGGGGCCCAATCAGCTACCCTCTCCTACGAGCAGTACTTC. Encoded protein: CASSRSGAQSATLSYEQYF.

The rearrangement joins TRBV6-1 to TRBJ2-1, with unresolved D. This CDR3 is 12 amino acids long. CDR1 and CDR2 from the germline V gene are MNHNS and SASEGT. Between the trimmed V and J ends, which lost 5 bases and 4 bases, there was a span of 6 bases. The CDR3 bases are TGTGCCAGCAGTCCCCCTTACAATGAGCAGTTCTTC. This gives the protein CASSPPYNEQFF.

The chain is built from TRBV28 and TRBJ1-3; TRBD1 might be the D (6 bases). Germline CDR1 MDHEN, CDR2 SYDVKM. The CDR3 has 15 amino acids. Trimming took off 5 bases at V and 4 bases at J, with 15 bases between the two ends. CDR3 region: CASSPTGIAGNTIYF. DNA of the CDR3: TGTGCCAGCAGTCCAACAGGGATTGCAGGAAACACCATATATTTT.

The chain recombines TRBV7-9 with TRBJ1-1, with D uncertain. The CDR3 loop spans 14 amino acids. Germline loops: CDR1 SEHNR, CDR2 FQNEAQ (reference sequence). V was trimmed by 8 bases and J by 1 base, leaving 14 bases between them. CDR3 amino acids: CASAGPRENTEAFF. CDR3 DNA sequence: TGTGCCAGCGCTGGCCCCCGGGAGAACACTGAAGCTTTCTTT. Full variable domain (remainder filled in from reference TRBV7-9 and TRBJ1-1): DTGVSQNPRHKITKRGQNVTFRCDPISEHNRLYWYRQTLGQGPEFLTYFQNEAQLEKSRLLSDRFSAERPKGSFSTLEIQRTEQGDSAMYLCASAGPRENTEAFFGQGTRLTVV.

In this sample, this clone turned up once. V usage is TRBV7-9 and J usage is TRBJ1-4, with D hard to call. Germline assignment: CDR1 SEHNR and CDR2 FQNEAQ (reference sequence). The CDR3 is 16 amino acids. The V end lost 3 bases, the J end lost 5 bases, and 16 bases lay between the germline ends. The CDR3 loop is CASSFLPTTGNEKLFF. The CDR3 DNA reads TGTGCCAGCAGCTTCCTCCCCACGACGGGGAATGAAAAACTGTTTTTT.

V and J are TRBV18 and TRBJ1-4; TRBD1 aligns across 9 bases. This CDR3 has 14 residues. The V gene's germline CDR1 is KGHSH and CDR2 LQKENI. V lost 0 bases and J lost 7; bases outside the gene matches: 0. As DNA, the CDR3 is TGTGCCAGCTCACCACCGGGACAGGGTGAAAAACTGTTTTTT. This encodes CASSPPGQGEKLFF.

V gene TRBV27 combines with J gene TRBJ2-1; 9 nucleotides agree with TRBD1. Germline assignment: CDR1 MNHEY and CDR2 SMNVEV (reference sequence). The CDR3 is 16 amino acids. V lost 3 bases to trimming and J lost 7 bases; unmatched junction nucleotides: 10. CDR3 protein: CASSFWGGTGLNEQFF. CDR3 bases: TGTGCCAGCAGTTTTTGGGGCGGGACAGGGTTGAATGAGCAGTTCTTC.

The gene calls are TRBV29-1 and TRBJ2-1, with D hard to call. The CDR3 spans 12 residues. The germline V gene has CDR1 SQVTM and CDR2 ANQGSEA. Trimming cost V 3 bases and J 2 bases, with 5 bases left between them. CDR3 loop: CSVDVAYNEQFF. The CDR3 DNA is TGCAGCGTTGATGTCGCCTACAATGAGCAGTTCTTC.

The genes are TRBV28 and TRBJ1-1; D may be TRBD1 (5 bases). The germline V gene has CDR1 MDHEN and CDR2 SYDVKM. Deletions cut 4 bases from V and 1 base from J, with 10 bases between. The CDR3 is made up of 14 amino acids. CDR3 DNA sequence: TGTGCCAGCAGTTGGGGGGGAGCGAACACTGAAGCTTTCTTT. Protein product: CASSWGGANTEAFF.

The chain couples TRBV6-5 to TRBJ2-5, with D maybe TRBD2 (7 bases). V shed 2 bases and J shed 10 bases, with 14 bases lying between them. Germline V gene sequence: CDR1 MNHEY, CDR2 SVGAGI. The CDR3 spans 13 residues. The CDR3 is CASSYPGGQIQYF. CDR3 coding DNA: TGTGCCAGCAGTTACCCCGGGGGGCAAATCCAGTACTTC.

The V and J genes are TRBV6-5 and TRBJ1-1; maybe TRBD1 (6 bases). Germline V CDR1 and CDR2: MNHEY, SVGAGI. The V gene lost 6 bases and the J gene lost 1 base, with 12 bases spanning the gap. The CDR3 sequence is 14 residues long. The CDR3 sequence is CASRAGGANTEAFF. As DNA, the CDR3 is TGTGCCAGCAGAGCCGGGGGGGCGAACACTGAAGCTTTCTTT.

This clone was detected only a few times. The genes are TRBV29-1 and TRBJ2-3; 9 bases line up with TRBD2. The V segment lost 5 bases and the J segment 6 bases; nucleotides outside the gene matches: 6. The CDR3 is made up of 13 amino acids. The V gene's germline CDR1 is SQVTM and CDR2 ANQGSEA. The chain's CDR3 is CSVSGTSIDTQYF. The CDR3 bases are TGCAGCGTTTCTGGGACTAGCATCGATACGCAGTATTTT.

The CDR3 DNA is TGTGCCAGCAGTTACTCGAGGGGGAACTACGAGCAGTACTTC. Amino acid sequence: CASSYSRGNYEQYF. The chain employs TRBV6-5 and TRBJ2-7; D is possibly TRBD1 (6 bases). The CDR3 runs 14 residues. The germline V gene encodes CDR1 MNHEY and CDR2 SVGAGI. V was cut by 0 bases and J by 3 bases, with 9 bases left in between.

This clone has just one count. One end of the junction is discordant with germline, which a read error may explain. The chain employs TRBV9 and TRBJ1-3; D gene uncertain. Germline values: CDR1 SGDLS, CDR2 YYNGEE. This CDR3 contains 14 residues. The CDR3 region has the DNA TGTGCCAGCAGCGTAACTCGGGAGGGAACCACCATATATTTT. It translates to CASSVTREGTTIYF.